Sequencing of this TCR beta chain was carried out in a study of blood T cell repertoires in COVID-19. Looking at the study overall: The analysed material was cDNA or gDNA that came from T cells, B-cell-depleted T cells, or PBMCs.

Patients of the Seattle cohort, enrolled during active infection, were followed longitudinally. This table comes from immunoSEQ multiplex PCR, and its TCRdb copy is limited to in-frame clones, with some not included. The profile shows hundreds of thousands of clones, 80% to 90% of them singletons. The sample holds one count of this clone. The receptor was derived from a woman aged 60-75 years with COVID-19, enrolled during active disease. Sequenced: peripheral blood.

The CDR3 DNA reads as TGTGCCAGCAGCTTAGGGGTGGCTAGCGGGCCCCCGAGCTCCTACAATGAGCAGTTCTTC. It is translated as CASSLGVASGPPSSYNEQFF. The V gene is TRBV11-3, the J gene TRBJ2-1; TRBD2 agrees at 8 bases. The V segment lost 1 base and the J segment 0 bases; nucleotides outside the gene matches: 14. The germline V gene has CDR1 SGHNT and CDR2 YENEEA. The CDR3 has 20 amino acids.